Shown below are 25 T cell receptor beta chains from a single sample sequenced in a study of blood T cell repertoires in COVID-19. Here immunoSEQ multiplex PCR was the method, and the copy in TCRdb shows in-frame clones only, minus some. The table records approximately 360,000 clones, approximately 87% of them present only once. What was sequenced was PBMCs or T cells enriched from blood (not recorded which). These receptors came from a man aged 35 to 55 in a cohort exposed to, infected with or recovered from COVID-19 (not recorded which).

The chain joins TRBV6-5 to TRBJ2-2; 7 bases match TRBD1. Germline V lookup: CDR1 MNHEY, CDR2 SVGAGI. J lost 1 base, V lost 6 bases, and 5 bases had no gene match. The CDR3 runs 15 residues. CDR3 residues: CASRTGQLNTGELFF. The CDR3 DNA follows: TGTGCCAGCAGAACGGGACAGCTGAACACCGGGGAGCTGTTTTTT.

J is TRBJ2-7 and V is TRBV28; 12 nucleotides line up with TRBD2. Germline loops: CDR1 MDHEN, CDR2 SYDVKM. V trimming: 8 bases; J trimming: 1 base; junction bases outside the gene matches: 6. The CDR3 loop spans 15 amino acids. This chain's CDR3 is CASGRTSGKSYEQYF. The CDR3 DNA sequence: TGTGCCAGCGGACGGACTAGCGGGAAGTCCTACGAGCAGTACTTC. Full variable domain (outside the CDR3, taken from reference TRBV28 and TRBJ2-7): DVKVTQSSRYLVKRTGEKVFLECVQDMDHENMFWYRQDPGLGLRLIYFSYDVKMKEKGDIPEGYSVSREKKERFSLILESASTNQTSMYLCASGRTSGKSYEQYFGPGTRLTVT.

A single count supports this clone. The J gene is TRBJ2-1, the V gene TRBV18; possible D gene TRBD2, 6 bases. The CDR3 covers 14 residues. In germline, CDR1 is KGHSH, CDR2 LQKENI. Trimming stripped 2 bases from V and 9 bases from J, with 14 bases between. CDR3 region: CASSPSTSLIEQFF. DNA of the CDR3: TGTGCCAGCTCACCATCAACTAGCTTGATTGAGCAGTTCTTC. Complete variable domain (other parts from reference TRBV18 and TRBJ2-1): NAGVMQNPRHLVRRRGQEARLRCSPMKGHSHVYWYRQLPEEGLKFMVYLQKENIIDESGMPKERFSAEFPKEGPSILRIQQVVRGDSAAYFCASSPSTSLIEQFFGPGTRLTVL.

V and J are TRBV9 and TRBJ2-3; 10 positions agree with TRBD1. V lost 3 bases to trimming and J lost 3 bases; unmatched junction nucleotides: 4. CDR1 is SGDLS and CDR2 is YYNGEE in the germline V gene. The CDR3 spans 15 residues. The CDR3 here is CASSGTGGGTDTQYF. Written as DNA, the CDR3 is TGTGCCAGCAGCGGGACAGGGGGAGGGACAGATACGCAGTATTTT.

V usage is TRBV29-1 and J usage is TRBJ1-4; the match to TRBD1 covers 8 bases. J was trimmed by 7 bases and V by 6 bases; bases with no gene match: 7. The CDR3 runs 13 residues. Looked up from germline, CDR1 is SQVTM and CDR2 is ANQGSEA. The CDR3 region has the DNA TGCAGCGTAGTACAGGGGGTCGGTGAAAAACTGTTTTTT. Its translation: CSVVQGVGEKLFF.

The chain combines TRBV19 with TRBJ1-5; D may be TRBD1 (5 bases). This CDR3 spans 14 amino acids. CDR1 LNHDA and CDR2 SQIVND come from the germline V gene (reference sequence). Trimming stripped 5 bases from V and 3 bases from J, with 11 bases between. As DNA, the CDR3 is TGTGCCAGTAGTTGGCAGGGACTCAATCAGCCCCAGCATTTT. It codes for CASSWQGLNQPQHF.

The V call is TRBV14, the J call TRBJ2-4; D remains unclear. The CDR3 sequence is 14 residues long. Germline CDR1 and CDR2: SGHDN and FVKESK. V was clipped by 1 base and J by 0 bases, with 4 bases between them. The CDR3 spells CASSQGLAKNIQYF. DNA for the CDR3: TGTGCCAGCAGCCAAGGGCTAGCCAAAAACATTCAGTACTTC.

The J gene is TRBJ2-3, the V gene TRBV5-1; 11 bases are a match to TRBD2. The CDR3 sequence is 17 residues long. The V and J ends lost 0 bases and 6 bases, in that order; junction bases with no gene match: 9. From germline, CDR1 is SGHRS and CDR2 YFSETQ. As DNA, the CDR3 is TGCGCCAGCAGCTTGGCCAAGGGACTAGCGGTTTCGGATACGCAGTATTTT. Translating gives CASSLAKGLAVSDTQYF. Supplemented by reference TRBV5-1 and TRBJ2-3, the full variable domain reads KAGVTQTPRYLIKTRGQQVTLSCSPISGHRSVSWYQQTPGQGLQFLFEYFSETQRNKGNFPGRFSGRQFSNSRSEMNVSTLELGDSALYLCASSLAKGLAVSDTQYFGPGTRLTVL.

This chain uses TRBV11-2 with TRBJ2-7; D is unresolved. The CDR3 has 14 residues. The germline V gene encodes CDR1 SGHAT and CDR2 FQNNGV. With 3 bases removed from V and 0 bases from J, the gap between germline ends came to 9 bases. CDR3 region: CASSLSQDSYEQYF. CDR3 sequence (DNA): TGTGCCAGCAGCTTGAGCCAGGACTCCTACGAGCAGTACTTC.

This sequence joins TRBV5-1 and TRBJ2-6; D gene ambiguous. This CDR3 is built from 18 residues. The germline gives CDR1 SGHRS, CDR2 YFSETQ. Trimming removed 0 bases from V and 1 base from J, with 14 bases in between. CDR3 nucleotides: TGCGCCAGCAGCTTGGGCCGAGACATATGGTCTGGGGCCAACGTCCTGACTTTC. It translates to CASSLGRDIWSGANVLTF. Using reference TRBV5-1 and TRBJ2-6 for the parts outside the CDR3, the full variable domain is KAGVTQTPRYLIKTRGQQVTLSCSPISGHRSVSWYQQTPGQGLQFLFEYFSETQRNKGNFPGRFSGRQFSNSRSEMNVSTLELGDSALYLCASSLGRDIWSGANVLTFGAGSRLTVL.

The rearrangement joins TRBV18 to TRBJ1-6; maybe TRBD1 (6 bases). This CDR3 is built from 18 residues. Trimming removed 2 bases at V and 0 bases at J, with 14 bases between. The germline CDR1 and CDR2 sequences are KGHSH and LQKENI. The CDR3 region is CASSPVTGPSSYNSPLHF. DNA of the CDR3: TGTGCCAGCTCACCAGTGACAGGCCCCAGCTCCTATAATTCACCCCTCCACTTT.

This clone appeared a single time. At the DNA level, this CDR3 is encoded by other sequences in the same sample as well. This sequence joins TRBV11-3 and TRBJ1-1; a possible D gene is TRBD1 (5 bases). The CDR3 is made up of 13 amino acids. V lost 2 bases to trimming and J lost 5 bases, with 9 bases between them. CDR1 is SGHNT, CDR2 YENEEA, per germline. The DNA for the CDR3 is TGTGCCAGCAGCTTATATGGGGGGACTGAAGCTTTCTTT. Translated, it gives CASSLYGGTEAFF.

In nucleotides, the CDR3 is TGTGCCAGCAGCCCCGGGACAGTGAACACTGAAGCTTTCTTT. Protein sequence: CASSPGTVNTEAFF. V usage is TRBV27 and J usage is TRBJ1-1, with 7 bases that match TRBD1. Germline assignment: CDR1 MNHEY and CDR2 SMNVEV (reference sequence). This CDR3 is 14 amino acids long. The ends lost 6 bases at V and 0 bases at J; junction bases unmatched: 4.

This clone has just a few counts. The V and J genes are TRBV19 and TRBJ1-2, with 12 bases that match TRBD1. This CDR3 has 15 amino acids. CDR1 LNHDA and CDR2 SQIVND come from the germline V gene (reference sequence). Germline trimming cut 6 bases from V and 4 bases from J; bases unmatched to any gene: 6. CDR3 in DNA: TGTGCCAGTAGGACGGGACAGGGGGCGTCCTATGGCTACACCTTC. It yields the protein CASRTGQGASYGYTF.

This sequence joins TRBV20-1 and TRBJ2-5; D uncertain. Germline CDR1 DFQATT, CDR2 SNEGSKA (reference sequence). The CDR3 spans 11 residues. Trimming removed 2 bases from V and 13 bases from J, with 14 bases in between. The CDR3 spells CSARSREVTYF. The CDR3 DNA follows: TGCAGTGCTAGATCTCGCGAGGTCACGTACTTC.

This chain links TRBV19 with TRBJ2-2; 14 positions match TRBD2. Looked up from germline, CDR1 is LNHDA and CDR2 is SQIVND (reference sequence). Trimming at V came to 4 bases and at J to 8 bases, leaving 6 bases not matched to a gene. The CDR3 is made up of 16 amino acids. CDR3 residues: CASSRGLAGVSGELFF. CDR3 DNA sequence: TGTGCCAGTAGTAGGGGACTAGCGGGAGTATCGGGGGAGCTGTTTTTT.

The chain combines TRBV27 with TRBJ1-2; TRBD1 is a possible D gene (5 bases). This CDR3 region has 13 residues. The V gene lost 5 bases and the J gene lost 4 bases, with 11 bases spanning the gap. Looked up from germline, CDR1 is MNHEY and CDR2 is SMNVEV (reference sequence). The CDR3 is CASSPTGIYGYTF. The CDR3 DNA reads TGTGCCAGCAGTCCTACAGGAATCTATGGCTACACCTTC.

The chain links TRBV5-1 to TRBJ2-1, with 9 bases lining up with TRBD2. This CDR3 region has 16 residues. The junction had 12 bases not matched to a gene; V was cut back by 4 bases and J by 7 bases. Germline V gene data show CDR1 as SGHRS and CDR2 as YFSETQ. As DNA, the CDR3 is TGCGCCAGCAGCAGAGAACCGGGACTAGCAAGGAATGAGCAGTTCTTC. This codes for CASSREPGLARNEQFF.

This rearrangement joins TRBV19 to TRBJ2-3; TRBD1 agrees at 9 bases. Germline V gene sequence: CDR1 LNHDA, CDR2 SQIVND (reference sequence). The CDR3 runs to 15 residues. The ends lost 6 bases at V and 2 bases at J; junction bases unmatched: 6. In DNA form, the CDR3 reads TGTGCCAGTAGGGTGGGGACAGGGTTCACAGATACGCAGTATTTT. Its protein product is CASRVGTGFTDTQYF. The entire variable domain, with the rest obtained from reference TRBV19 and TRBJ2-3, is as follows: DGGITQSPKYLFRKEGQNVTLSCEQNLNHDAMYWYRQDPGQGLRLIYYSQIVNDFQKGDIAEGYSVSREKKESFPLTVTSAQKNPTAFYLCASRVGTGFTDTQYFGPGTRLTVL.

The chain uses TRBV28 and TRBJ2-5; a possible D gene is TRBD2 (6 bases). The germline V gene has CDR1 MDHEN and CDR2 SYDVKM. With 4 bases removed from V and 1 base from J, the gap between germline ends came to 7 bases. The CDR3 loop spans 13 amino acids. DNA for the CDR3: TGTGCCAGCAGTTCGACTAGCCAAGAGACCCAGTACTTC. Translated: CASSSTSQETQYF.

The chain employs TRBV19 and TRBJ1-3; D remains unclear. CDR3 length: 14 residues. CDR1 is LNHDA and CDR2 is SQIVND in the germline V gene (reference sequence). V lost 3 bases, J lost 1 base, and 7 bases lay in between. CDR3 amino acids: CASSIQASGNTIYF. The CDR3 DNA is TGTGCCAGTAGTATCCAAGCTTCTGGAAACACCATATATTTT.

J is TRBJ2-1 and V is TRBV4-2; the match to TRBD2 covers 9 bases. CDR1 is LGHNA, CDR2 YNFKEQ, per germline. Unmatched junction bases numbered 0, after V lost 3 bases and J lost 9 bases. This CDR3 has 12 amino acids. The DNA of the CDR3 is TGTGCCAGCAGCCAGCGGGGGGGTGAGCAGTTCTTC. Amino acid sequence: CASSQRGGEQFF.

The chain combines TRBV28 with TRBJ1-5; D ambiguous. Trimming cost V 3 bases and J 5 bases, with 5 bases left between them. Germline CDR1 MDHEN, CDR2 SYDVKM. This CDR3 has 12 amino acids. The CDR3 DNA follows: TGTGCCAGCAGTTTCGAGTATCAGCCCCAGCATTTT. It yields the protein CASSFEYQPQHF.

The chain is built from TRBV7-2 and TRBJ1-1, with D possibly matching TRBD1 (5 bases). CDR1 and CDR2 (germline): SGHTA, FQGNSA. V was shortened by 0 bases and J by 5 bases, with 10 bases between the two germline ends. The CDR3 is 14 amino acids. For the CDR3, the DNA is TGTGCCAGCAGCTTAGCGGGTAGGGGAACTGAAGCTTTCTTT. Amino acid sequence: CASSLAGRGTEAFF.

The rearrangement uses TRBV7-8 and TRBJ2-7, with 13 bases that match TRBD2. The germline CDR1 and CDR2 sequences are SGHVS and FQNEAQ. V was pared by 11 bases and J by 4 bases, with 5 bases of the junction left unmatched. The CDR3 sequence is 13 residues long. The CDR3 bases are TGTGCCGTGACTAGCGGGAGGTTTTACGAGCAGTACTTC. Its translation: CAVTSGRFYEQYF.